These 29 T cell receptor beta chains share one sample of origin, sequenced in a study of T cell repertoires in cytomegalovirus infection. TCRdb re-analysed the reads in MiXCR, keeping a single row per CDR3 protein. The data contain about 130,000 distinct CDR3 sequences, about 10% of them seen just once; the ten biggest clones take up about a tenth. The sequenced material came from PBMCs. The origin of the receptors is a human donor in good health (CMV status not recorded). Some clones in this sample may be carry-over from other donors' samples.

The chain recombines TRBV29-1 with TRBJ1-1; 9 nucleotides agree with TRBD1. The CDR3 spans 15 residues. Germline V gives CDR1 SQVTM, CDR2 ANQGSEA. V lost 1 base and J lost 7; bases outside the gene matches: 10. CDR3 nucleotides: TGCAGCGTTGAAGGGATTGGACAGGGGATAGGTGAAGCTTTCTTT. This codes for CSVEGIGQGIGEAFF.

A few counts support this clonotype. The CDR3 region is CASSTSGSNEKLFF. CDR3 coding DNA: TGTGCCAGCAGTACCTCGGGCAGTAATGAAAAACTGTTTTTT. This chain links TRBV7-6 with TRBJ1-4, with D uncertain. Germline V gives CDR1 SGHVS, CDR2 FNYEAQ. The CDR3 has 14 amino acids. Trimming took off 6 bases at V and 4 bases at J, with 12 bases between the two ends.

In its sample, this clonotype was seen a few times. V gene TRBV28 combines with J gene TRBJ1-5; possible D gene TRBD1, 5 bases. The CDR3 extends over 15 amino acids. The V gene lost 7 bases and the J gene lost 3 bases, with 16 bases spanning the gap. Germline V gene sequence: CDR1 MDHEN, CDR2 SYDVKM. This CDR3 is CASTQRGRPNQPQHF. CDR3 DNA: TGTGCCAGCACCCAGCGGGGCCGACCCAATCAGCCCCAGCATTTT.

This clonotype was recorded a few times. The chain links TRBV20-1 to TRBJ2-5; perhaps D is TRBD1 or TRBD2 (5 bases each). CDR3 length: 14 residues. The germline gives CDR1 DFQATT, CDR2 SNEGSKA (reference sequence). CDR3 residues: CSGAPGTFQETQYF. The CDR3 region has the DNA TGCAGCGGGGCGCCGGGGACCTTCCAAGAGACCCAGTACTTC.

This clonotype was counted ten times or more. V gene TRBV5-4 combines with J gene TRBJ1-2, with no clear D. The CDR3 length is 12 residues. The V end lost 0 bases, the J end lost 8 bases, and 8 bases lay between the germline ends. Germline-derived CDR1 and CDR2 are SGHNT and YYREEE (reference sequence). CDR3 nucleotides: TGTGCCAGCAGCTTGGACGTCAAAGGCTACACCTTC. The encoded protein is CASSLDVKGYTF.

This clonotype was seen many times. The chain carries TRBV28 and TRBJ2-7; 7 bases match TRBD1. V lost 9 bases, J lost 5 bases, and 7 bases stayed unmatched. The CDR3 totals 12 residues. Germline CDR1 MDHEN, CDR2 SYDVKM. The CDR3 region is CASHDRVHEQYF. Here the CDR3 DNA reads TGTGCCAGTCATGACAGGGTCCACGAGCAGTACTTC.

In this sample, this clonotype turned up a few times. The chain couples TRBV7-9 to TRBJ1-2; D is uncertain. The CDR3 runs 15 residues. CDR1 and CDR2 (germline): SEHNR, FQNEAQ (reference sequence). V was pared by 5 bases and J by 2 bases, with 15 bases between. DNA for the CDR3: TGTGCCAGCAGCCCCACTCCTATTCCAAACTATGGCTACACCTTC. As protein: CASSPTPIPNYGYTF.

This clonotype was recorded many times. The V gene is TRBV20-1, the J gene TRBJ2-3; 7 nucleotides line up with TRBD2. After removal of 1 base from V and 2 bases from J, the junction contained 6 bases not matched to a gene. Germline V gene lookup returns CDR1 DFQATT and CDR2 SNEGSKA (reference sequence). There are 15 residues in the CDR3. CDR3 residues: CSARAPGLSTDTQYF. CDR3 nucleotide sequence: TGCAGTGCTAGAGCTCCGGGACTATCCACAGATACGCAGTATTTT.

The DNA for the CDR3 is TGCGCCAGCAGCTTTGGCTACGAGGCTGCCGGGGAGCTGTTTTTT. Translating gives CASSFGYEAAGELFF. The chain uses TRBV5-1 and TRBJ2-2; D is uncertain. The CDR3 is 15 residues long. The V end lost 2 bases, the J end lost 6 bases, and 14 bases lay between the germline ends. Germline CDR1 reads SGHRS; CDR2 reads YFSETQ.

This clonotype was recorded many times. The chain combines TRBV5-4 with TRBJ2-2; the D gene is possibly TRBD2 (7 bases). This CDR3 is built from 19 residues. CDR1 is SGHNT, CDR2 YYREEE, per germline (reference sequence). Between the trimmed V and J ends, which lost 4 bases and 0 bases, there was a span of 22 bases. CDR3 amino acids: CASSGIGGGAGTNTGELFF. The CDR3 bases are TGTGCCAGCAGCGGGATAGGGGGGGGGGCAGGCACGAACACCGGGGAGCTGTTTTTT.

This clonotype has a count of ten or more. V is TRBV15 and J is TRBJ2-1, with D unresolved. This CDR3 contains 16 residues. CDR1 is LNHNV, CDR2 YYDKDF, per germline (reference sequence). V lost 1 base and J lost 6, with 16 bases in between. CDR3 sequence (DNA): TGTGCCACCAGCAGAGTCAGTCTGGGTATACGCAATGAGCAGTTCTTC. Its protein product is CATSRVSLGIRNEQFF. Combining the CDR3 with reference TRBV15 and TRBJ2-1 gives the whole variable domain DAMVIQNPRYQVTQFGKPVTLSCSQTLNHNVMYWYQQKSSQAPKLLFHYYDKDFNNEADTPDNFQSRRPNTSFCFLDIRSPGLGDTAMYLCATSRVSLGIRNEQFFGPGTRLTVL.

This clonotype was observed many times. The genes are TRBV2 and TRBJ2-5; the match to TRBD2 covers 7 bases. The trim removed 6 bases at V and 2 bases at J, leaving 6 bases unmatched. Germline assignment: CDR1 SNHLY and CDR2 FYNNEI. CDR3 size: 14 residues. The CDR3 nucleotides read TGTGCCAGCAGCGGGACTACACCGCAAGAGACCCAGTACTTC. Translating gives CASSGTTPQETQYF.

This clonotype was recorded many times. V gene TRBV7-2 combines with J gene TRBJ1-2, with 10 bases aligning to TRBD1. The CDR3 covers 14 residues. Per the germline V gene, CDR1 is SGHTA and CDR2 is FQGNSA. J gave up 6 bases and V 5 bases, and 6 bases lay outside the gene matches. The CDR3 sequence: CASSPRQGANGYTF. In DNA form, the CDR3 reads TGTGCCAGCAGCCCCCGACAGGGGGCGAATGGCTACACCTTC. The complete variable domain, with remaining parts taken from reference TRBV7-2 and TRBJ1-2, reads GAGVSQSPSNKVTEKGKDVELRCDPISGHTALYWYRQSLGQGLEFLIYFQGNSAPDKSGLPSDRFSAERTGGSVSTLTIQRTQQEDSAVYLCASSPRQGANGYTFGSGTRLTVV.

This clonotype appeared many times. The V call is TRBV11-3, the J call TRBJ2-3; TRBD2 aligns across 13 bases. Germline CDR1 is SGHNT and CDR2 is YENEEA. CDR3 size: 18 residues. V gave up 2 bases and J gave up 7 bases; unmatched junction bases: 12. The CDR3 DNA is TGTGCCAGCAGCTTATTGAGTGGGACTAGCGGGGCTATGAATACGCAGTATTTT. Protein sequence: CASSLLSGTSGAMNTQYF.

This clonotype was seen repeatedly, ten times or more. The gene calls are TRBV24-1 and TRBJ2-1; 7 bases match TRBD2. CDR1 is KGHDR and CDR2 is SFDVKD in the germline V gene. V was clipped by 5 bases and J by 8 bases; unmatched bases: 5. This CDR3 is 13 amino acids long. CDR3 sequence reads: CATSGPGLDEQFF. The CDR3 nucleotides read TGTGCCACCAGTGGTCCAGGACTAGATGAGCAGTTCTTC.

This clonotype occurred many times. This chain links TRBV11-3 with TRBJ1-4; no clear D gene. V shed 2 bases and J shed 8 bases, with 9 bases lying between them. The germline V gene encodes CDR1 SGHNT and CDR2 YENEEA. The CDR3 has 13 amino acids. CDR3 loop: CASSLTGNEKLFF. In DNA form, the CDR3 reads TGTGCCAGCAGCTTAACGGGAAACGAAAAACTGTTTTTT.

With respect to this clonotype: It may be a read error: a sequence one base away is much more abundant. The rearrangement joins TRBV2 to TRBJ1-1; D remains unclear. The CDR3 has 11 amino acids. Germline V gene data show CDR1 as SNHLY and CDR2 as FYNNEI. The CDR3 bases are TGTACCAGCAGTGTTGGCGTTGAAGCTTTCTTT. Translation gives CTSSVGVEAFF.

In its sample, this clonotype was seen many times. The V and J genes are TRBV5-1 and TRBJ2-1; TRBD2 is a possible D gene (6 bases). Trimming pared 0 bases from V and 10 bases from J, leaving 20 bases between. The CDR3 covers 16 residues. Germline V lookup: CDR1 SGHRS, CDR2 YFSETQ. CDR3 bases: TGCGCCAGCAGCTTGGTAGGGAGGTCCCTTGGTGACGAGCAGTTCTTC. This translates into CASSLVGRSLGDEQFF.

The chain employs TRBV5-1 and TRBJ1-1; D is possibly TRBD1 (5 bases). Trimming took off 4 bases at V and 1 base at J, with 11 bases between the two ends. Germline V gene data show CDR1 as SGHRS and CDR2 as YFSETQ. The CDR3 sequence is 14 residues long. The CDR3 nucleotides read TGCGCCAGCAGCGTGGATGGGGCGAACACTGAAGCTTTCTTT. Encoded protein: CASSVDGANTEAFF.

This clonotype was detected many times. The chain has TRBV7-8 and TRBJ1-1; D unresolved. Trimming took 2 bases from V and 1 from J, leaving 8 bases between them. The V gene's germline CDR1 is SGHVS and CDR2 FQNEAQ. CDR3 length: 14 amino acids. The CDR3 coding sequence is TGTGCCAGCAGCTTACTGGTGCGGAACACTGAAGCTTTCTTT. Residues: CASSLLVRNTEAFF.

This clonotype appeared a few times. The rearrangement links TRBV19 to TRBJ2-1; a possible D gene is TRBD1 (6 bases). Germline V gene lookup returns CDR1 LNHDA and CDR2 SQIVND (reference sequence). The CDR3 sequence is 14 residues long. The V end lost 3 bases, the J end lost 5 bases, and 11 bases lay between the germline ends. The CDR3 coding sequence is TGTGCCAGTAGTATTCAGGGGTCCAACAATGAGCAGTTCTTC. This translates into CASSIQGSNNEQFF.

Of note for this clonotype: A clone one base away is much larger, so this may be a read error. V is TRBV5-1 and J is TRBJ1-1, with a tentative D call TRBD1 (5 bases). Germline V CDR1 and CDR2: SGHRS, YFSETQ. The CDR3 spans 15 residues. CDR3: CASRLAVGGGTEAFF. DNA for the CDR3: TGCGCCAGCAGGTTGGCCGTGGGGGGGGGGACTGAAGCTTTCTTT.

This clonotype has only a few counts. This rearrangement joins TRBV28 to TRBJ1-3; 10 nucleotides match TRBD1. The CDR3 loop spans 16 amino acids. V lost 5 bases, J lost 4 bases, and 8 bases stayed unmatched. Germline V gene sequence: CDR1 MDHEN, CDR2 SYDVKM. The CDR3 protein is CASSTDRGFWGNTIYF. The DNA of the CDR3 is TGTGCCAGCAGTACGGACAGGGGGTTTTGGGGAAACACCATATATTTT.

This clonotype was counted ten times or more. V usage is TRBV6-2 or TRBV6-3 and J usage is TRBJ1-1; a possible D gene is TRBD1 (6 bases). The CDR3 has 17 residues. V was clipped by 0 bases and J by 1 base, with 15 bases between them. CDR1 is MNHEY, CDR2 SVGEGT, per germline. The CDR3 region is CASSYSILRTENTEAFF. As DNA, the CDR3 is TGTGCCAGCAGTTACTCTATACTTCGGACAGAGAACACTGAAGCTTTCTTT.

This clonotype appeared many times. The rearrangement uses TRBV4-2 and TRBJ1-2, with a weak D call TRBD1 (5 bases). CDR1 and CDR2 from the germline V gene are LGHNA and YNFKEQ. The CDR3 spans 13 residues. Between the trimmed V and J ends, which lost 0 bases and 11 bases, there was a span of 13 bases. The CDR3 DNA follows: TGTGCCAGCAGCCAAGAGGCAGGGAGGGTTTACACCTTC. This codes for CASSQEAGRVYTF.

This clonotype was seen a few times. The V call is TRBV18, the J call TRBJ1-4; D gene ambiguous. CDR1 KGHSH and CDR2 LQKENI come from the germline V gene. The CDR3 has 12 residues. Trimming removed 2 bases at V and 10 bases at J, with 8 bases between. The DNA of the CDR3 is TGTGCCAGCTCACCAGAGCGGGGAAAACTGTTTTTT. It encodes CASSPERGKLFF.

This clonotype was recorded at least ten times. V and J are TRBV5-5 and TRBJ2-7; 7 positions agree with TRBD1. The CDR3 has 16 amino acids. The trim removed 2 bases at V and 2 bases at J, leaving 10 bases unmatched. CDR1 is SGHKS and CDR2 is YYEKEE in the germline V gene (reference sequence). The DNA of the CDR3 is TGTGCCAGCAGCTTTCAGACAGGGTTGGGAACCTACGAGCAGTACTTC. Translating gives CASSFQTGLGTYEQYF.

This clonotype came up many times. The chain recombines TRBV7-2 with TRBJ2-1; tentative D call: TRBD1 (5 bases). This CDR3 has 14 amino acids. In germline, CDR1 is SGHTA, CDR2 FQGNSA. The ends were cut back, 1 base at V and 7 bases at J, with 11 bases in the middle. The CDR3 DNA reads TGTGCCAGCAGCTTAGAGCAGGGAAGGAATGAGCAGTTCTTC. It specifies CASSLEQGRNEQFF.

This clonotype was observed at least ten times. V gene TRBV6-6 combines with J gene TRBJ2-2, with TRBD2 identical over 7 bases. Trimming removed 4 bases from V and 3 bases from J; junction bases left unmatched: 5. CDR3 length: 15 amino acids. Germline-derived CDR1 and CDR2 are MNHNY and SVGAGI (reference sequence). CDR3 amino acids: CASSFAGGYTGELFF. The DNA of the CDR3 is TGTGCCAGCAGTTTCGCCGGGGGGTACACCGGGGAGCTGTTTTTT.